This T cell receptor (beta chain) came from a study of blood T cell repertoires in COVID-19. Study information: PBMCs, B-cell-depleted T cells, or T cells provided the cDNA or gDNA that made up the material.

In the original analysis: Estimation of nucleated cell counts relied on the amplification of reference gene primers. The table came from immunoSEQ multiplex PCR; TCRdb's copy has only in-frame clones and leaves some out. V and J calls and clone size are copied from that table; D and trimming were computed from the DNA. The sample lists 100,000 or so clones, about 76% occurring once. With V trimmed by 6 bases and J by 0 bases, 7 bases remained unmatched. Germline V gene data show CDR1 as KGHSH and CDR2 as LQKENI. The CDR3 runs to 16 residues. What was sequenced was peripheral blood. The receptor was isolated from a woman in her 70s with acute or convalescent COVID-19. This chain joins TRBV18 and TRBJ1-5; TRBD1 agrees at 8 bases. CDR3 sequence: CASSPDRGDSNQPQHF. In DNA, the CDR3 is TGTGCCAGCTCCCCTGACAGGGGCGATAGCAATCAGCCCCAGCATTTT.